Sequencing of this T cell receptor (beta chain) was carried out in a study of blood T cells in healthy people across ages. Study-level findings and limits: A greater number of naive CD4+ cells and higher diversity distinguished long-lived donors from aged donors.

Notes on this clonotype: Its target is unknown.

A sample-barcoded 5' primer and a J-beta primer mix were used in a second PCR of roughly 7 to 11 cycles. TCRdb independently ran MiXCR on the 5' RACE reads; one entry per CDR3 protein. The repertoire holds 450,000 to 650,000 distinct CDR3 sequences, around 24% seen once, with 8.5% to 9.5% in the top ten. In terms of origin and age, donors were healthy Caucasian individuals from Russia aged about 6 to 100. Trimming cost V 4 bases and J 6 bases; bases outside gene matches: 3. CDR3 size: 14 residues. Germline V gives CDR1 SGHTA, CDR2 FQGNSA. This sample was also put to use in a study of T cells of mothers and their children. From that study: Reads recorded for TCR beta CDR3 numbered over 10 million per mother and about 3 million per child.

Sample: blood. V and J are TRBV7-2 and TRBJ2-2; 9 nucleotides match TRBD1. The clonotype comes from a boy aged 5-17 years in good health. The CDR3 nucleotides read TGTGCCAGCAGCTCGGACAGGGGCGCCGGGGAGCTGTTTTTT. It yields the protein CASSSDRGAGELFF.